This T cell receptor beta chain is from a study of blood T cell repertoires in COVID-19. Background on the study: Sources were T cells, B-cell-depleted T cells, or PBMCs; the material itself was cDNA or gDNA.

The table lists this clone with a count of one. Per the original data handling: Estimation of nucleated cell counts relied on the amplification of reference gene primers. The assay was immunoSEQ multiplex PCR, and TCRdb's table has in-frame clones only and misses some. That table gives V, J and clone size, and the DNA gave D and trimming. The data contain 250,000 to 350,000 clones, about 91% of them singletons. With V trimmed by 5 bases and J by 6 bases, 7 bases remained unmatched. Germline CDR1 reads SGHTA; CDR2 reads FQGNSA. This CDR3 spans 13 amino acids. The specimen sequenced was peripheral blood. The clonotype was recovered from an older woman with acute or convalescent COVID-19. The chain recombines TRBV7-2 with TRBJ2-7; TRBD2 matches 7 bases. CDR3 in DNA: TGTGCCAGCAGCCCCACCCCGGGGGGCGAGCAGTACTTC. It specifies CASSPTPGGEQYF. Supplemented by reference TRBV7-2 and TRBJ2-7, the full variable domain reads GAGVSQSPSNKVTEKGKDVELRCDPISGHTALYWYRQSLGQGLEFLIYFQGNSAPDKSGLPSDRFSAERTGGSVSTLTIQRTQQEDSAVYLCASSPTPGGEQYFGPGTRLTVT.